The 16 T cell receptor beta chains below come from one sample, sequenced in a study of beta chain features in type 1 diabetes. All of the isolated RNA was reverse transcribed, so expressed TCRB transcripts were sequenced. Assay used: immunoSEQ multiplex PCR; TCRdb lists only in-frame clones, some missing. Of 810,000 or so clones detected, 15% to 20% appear once; the ten largest clones hold 0.023%. Sequenced: naive CD4+ T cells from blood. These receptors all come from a young woman in good health.

This clone was counted a few times. The V gene is TRBV9, the J gene TRBJ2-5; D could derive from TRBD1 or TRBD2 (5 bases each). The CDR3 is 15 amino acids. The germline V gene encodes CDR1 SGDLS and CDR2 YYNGEE. Between the trimmed V and J ends, which lost 0 bases and 7 bases, there was a span of 16 bases. The CDR3 loop is CASSVGSGAGGTQYF. The CDR3 DNA is TGTGCCAGCAGCGTAGGATCTGGGGCCGGAGGGACCCAGTACTTC.

This clone has just a few counts. The chain joins TRBV7-9 to TRBJ1-1, with a tentative D call TRBD1 (5 bases). The V gene lost 7 bases and the J gene lost 1 base, with 13 bases spanning the gap. The length of the CDR3 is 14 residues. The V gene's germline CDR1 is SEHNR and CDR2 FQNEAQ (reference sequence). In nucleotides, the CDR3 is TGTGCCAGCACGCTTTATAGGGGGAACACTGAAGCTTTCTTT. Protein sequence: CASTLYRGNTEAFF.

In this sample, this clone turned up a few times. This chain connects TRBV5-1 to TRBJ2-1; 7 nucleotides line up with TRBD1. The junction had 3 bases not matched to a gene; V was cut back by 0 bases and J by 6 bases. This CDR3 contains 14 residues. Germline V CDR1 and CDR2: SGHRS, YFSETQ. The CDR3 protein is CASSLAPGGNEQFF. For the CDR3, the DNA is TGCGCCAGCAGCTTGGCCCCAGGGGGCAATGAGCAGTTCTTC. The complete variable domain, with remaining parts taken from reference TRBV5-1 and TRBJ2-1, reads KAGVTQTPRYLIKTRGQQVTLSCSPISGHRSVSWYQQTPGQGLQFLFEYFSETQRNKGNFPGRFSGRQFSNSRSEMNVSTLELGDSALYLCASSLAPGGNEQFFGPGTRLTVL.

The rearrangement uses TRBV9 and TRBJ2-5, with 10 bases identical to TRBD2. This CDR3 has 15 amino acids. Germline CDR1 and CDR2: SGDLS and YYNGEE. Unmatched junction bases numbered 4, after V lost 0 bases and J lost 5 bases. CDR3 sequence (DNA): TGTGCCAGCAGCGTAGTCGGGACTAGCGTGGAGACCCAGTACTTC. This encodes CASSVVGTSVETQYF.

This clone was detected a few times. The chain links TRBV10-3 to TRBJ2-5, with D possibly TRBD2 on 6 matching bases. The CDR3 loop spans 14 amino acids. V was clipped by 10 bases and J by 4 bases, with 19 bases between them. Germline CDR1 and CDR2: ENHRY and SYGVKD. The CDR3 loop reads CATMPGRTRETQYF. Written as DNA, the CDR3 is TGTGCCACCATGCCCGGGAGAACAAGAGAGACCCAGTACTTC.

This sequence joins TRBV19 and TRBJ1-4; D remains unclear. CDR1 is LNHDA, CDR2 SQIVND, per germline (reference sequence). CDR3 length equals 13 residues. V lost 8 bases, J lost 6 bases, and 13 bases lay in between. The CDR3, as DNA: TGTGCCAGTCAACCTTTACCCCATGAAAAACTGTTTTTT. This gives the protein CASQPLPHEKLFF.

The chain recombines TRBV5-1 with TRBJ2-1; TRBD2 agrees at 7 bases. The V gene end was trimmed by 4 bases and the J gene end by 4 bases; junction bases not matched to a gene: 8. This CDR3 is 15 amino acids long. CDR1 is SGHRS, CDR2 YFSETQ, per germline. Written as DNA, the CDR3 is TGCGCCAGCAGCACAGCGGGACGTCAATACAATGAGCAGTTCTTC. Translated, it gives CASSTAGRQYNEQFF.

The rearrangement links TRBV20-1 to TRBJ2-3; D is uncertain. Between the trimmed V and J ends, which lost 4 bases and 6 bases, there was a span of 5 bases. Looked up from germline, CDR1 is DFQATT and CDR2 is SNEGSKA (reference sequence). The CDR3 consists of 10 residues. CDR3 nucleotides: TGCAGTGCTACGCTGGATACGCAGTATTTT. Translated: CSATLDTQYF.

This clone was recorded a few times. The chain couples TRBV27 to TRBJ2-3, with 15 bases lining up with TRBD2. This CDR3 is 17 amino acids long. Germline V lookup: CDR1 MNHEY, CDR2 SMNVEV (reference sequence). V dropped 5 bases and J dropped 5; count of bases not matched to a gene: 8. The CDR3 sequence: CASSPRRTSGRVDTQYF. The DNA for the CDR3 is TGTGCCAGCAGTCCACGCCGGACTAGCGGGAGGGTAGATACGCAGTATTTT.

This clone came up a few times. The chain joins TRBV28 to TRBJ1-5; the D is unclear. The CDR3 sequence is 18 residues long. Per germline, CDR1 MDHEN and CDR2 SYDVKM. V dropped 4 bases and J dropped 0 bases, with 19 bases sitting between them. The DNA of the CDR3 is TGTGCCAGCAGTTCTCTCTTCCACGGGCGTATTAGCAATCAGCCCCAGCATTTT. As protein: CASSSLFHGRISNQPQHF.

This clone has more than one count but fewer than ten. The gene calls are TRBV28 and TRBJ1-2; D remains unclear. V shed 3 bases and J shed 8 bases, with 13 bases lying between them. Looked up from germline, CDR1 is MDHEN and CDR2 is SYDVKM. The CDR3 spans 13 residues. The CDR3 loop reads CASSLEAPGGYTF. CDR3 nucleotides: TGTGCCAGCAGTTTGGAGGCGCCCGGCGGCTACACCTTC.

The rearrangement uses TRBV29-1 and TRBJ2-1; 7 nucleotides align to TRBD2. Germline lookup yields CDR1 SQVTM and CDR2 ANQGSEA. V was clipped by 7 bases and J by 6 bases; unmatched bases: 18. The CDR3 loop spans 16 amino acids. The CDR3 DNA reads as TGCAGCGGTGCGGGGAGGGTGGGACGCCGGGCCAATGAGCAGTTCTTC. Its protein product is CSGAGRVGRRANEQFF.

In its sample, this clone was seen once. The rearrangement uses TRBV27 and TRBJ2-1; possible D gene TRBD1, 5 bases. The CDR3 covers 15 residues. Trimming left V 2 bases short and J 7 bases short, with 15 bases between. Germline-derived CDR1 and CDR2 are MNHEY and SMNVEV (reference sequence). The CDR3 protein is CASSLIFQGRNEQFF. CDR3 DNA sequence: TGTGCCAGCAGTTTAATTTTTCAGGGTAGGAATGAGCAGTTCTTC.

This chain uses TRBV7-9 with TRBJ2-2; 11 positions agree with TRBD2. Germline V gene data show CDR1 as SEHNR and CDR2 as FQNEAQ (reference sequence). The junction had 5 bases not matched to a gene; V was cut back by 1 base and J by 4 bases. The CDR3 runs 17 residues. The CDR3 region is CASSLERTSGFTGELFF. The DNA for the CDR3 is TGTGCCAGCAGCTTAGAACGGACTAGCGGGTTCACCGGGGAGCTGTTTTTT.

The chain carries TRBV29-1 and TRBJ2-3, with a possible D match to TRBD2 (7 bases). Deletions cut 8 bases from V and 6 bases from J, with 18 bases between. This CDR3 has 13 amino acids. CDR1 and CDR2 (germline): SQVTM, ANQGSEA. For the CDR3, the DNA is TGCAGCTCCACTGGGGGGGCGGGGGATACGCAGTATTTT. Amino acid sequence: CSSTGGAGDTQYF.

This rearrangement joins TRBV28 to TRBJ1-1; D perhaps matches TRBD1 (5 bases). CDR3 length: 14 amino acids. Germline values: CDR1 MDHEN, CDR2 SYDVKM. Trimming shortened V by 4 bases and J by 1 base, and 10 bases separated the two germline ends. CDR3 region: CASSYQGANTEAFF. CDR3 nucleotides: TGTGCCAGCAGTTATCAGGGAGCGAACACTGAAGCTTTCTTT.